The rows below give T cell receptor beta chains drawn from one sample of a study of precursors of human CD4 cytotoxic T cells. TCRdb re-called the reads with MiXCR, one entry per CDR3 protein. The sample has over a hundred distinct CDR3 sequences; less than 20% are singletons. What was sequenced was memory CD4+ T cells from blood (PBMCs). The source of these receptors is a human donor in good health. Each CDR3 is given without its conserved first and last residue.

V gene	J gene	CDR3 protein
TRBV6-6	TRBJ2-5	ASRPPEETQY
TRBV6-5	TRBJ2-4	ASSPFGAGIQY
TRBV5-4	TRBJ2-1	ASSFQGQKEQF
TRBV24-1	TRBJ2-7	ATSDSGTGRYEQY
TRBV11-3	TRBJ2-7	ASSARDGTSYEQY
TRBV24-1	TRBJ2-3	ATSGAIGGTDTQY
TRBV13	TRBJ2-4	ASSLASDSLAKNIQY
TRBV24-1	TRBJ1-2	ATSDPDRYYGYT
TRBV10-3	TRBJ1-2	AIGRTGFTSDYGYT
TRBV5-1	TRBJ2-1	ASSSLAGVNNEQF
TRBV18	TRBJ1-2	ASSPGRGGHYGYT
TRBV19	TRBJ2-7	ASSVLGTGSDEQY
TRBV6-1	TRBJ1-5	ASNPQREQPQH
TRBV7-9	TRBJ2-3	ASSPMGDGTDTQY
TRBV10-2	TRBJ1-1	ASSGRGTQEAF
TRBV27	TRBJ2-2	ASINDRGPPNTGELF
TRBV7-3	TRBJ2-3	ASSLRPETDTQY
TRBV5-1	TRBJ2-3	ASSVQWADTQY
TRBV7-2	TRBJ1-5	ASSLHRGNQPQH
TRBV6-5	TRBJ2-2	ASRNFLRLNTGELF
TRBV20-1	TRBJ2-5	SACLLAGYQETQY
TRBV12-3/TRBV12-4	TRBJ2-7	ASSLTGGAGYEQY
TRBV7-3	TRBJ2-1	ASSLTGQEEQF
TRBV28	TRBJ2-7	ASRTPGGTYEQY
TRBV11-2	TRBJ2-5	ASSLDFHDRVIETQY
TRBV7-2	TRBJ2-3	ASSLRTGSTDTQY
TRBV20-1	TRBJ2-4	SASLVAGMTAKNIQY
TRBV10-3	TRBJ2-1	AISGLGSYNEQF
TRBV10-3	TRBJ1-1	AISANAGQGLIF
TRBV7-3	TRBJ2-1	ASSPLIGEQF
TRBV9	TRBJ2-5	ASSLEAGQQY
TRBV9	TRBJ2-3	ASSARLAGGSDTQY
TRBV12-3/TRBV12-4	TRBJ1-1	ASSSRTENTEAF
TRBV29-1	TRBJ2-7	SFRTNYEQY
TRBV10-3	TRBJ1-1	AISESGVSNTEAF
TRBV12-3/TRBV12-4	TRBJ2-3	ASRLTSGYTDTQY
TRBV13	TRBJ1-2	ASSTSPGGRGYT
TRBV5-1	TRBJ2-5	ASSHEPDTLGETQY
TRBV7-9	TRBJ2-7	ASNLLGLYEQY
TRBV7-2	TRBJ2-2	ASSPGQINTGELF
TRBV20-1	TRBJ2-2	SARAVGGRELF
TRBV29-1	TRBJ2-2	SVASLGLAEGGNTGELF